This is a list of T cell receptor beta chains from one sample in a study of regulatory T cells in long-lasting Graves disease. TCRdb re-analysed the multiplex PCR reads in MiXCR, keeping a single row per CDR3 protein. The sample lists 360,000 or so distinct CDR3 sequences, approximately 15% occurring once. These same records also appear under a second study, on T cells in Graves' hyperthyroidism and ophthalmopathy.

The sample in question was peripheral blood mononuclear cells (PBMCs), obtained at new diagnosis, from a patient treated with antithyroid drugs. These receptors originate from a man aged 35-49 years with Graves disease. The CDR3 runs from the conserved cysteine through the conserved F or W.

CDR3	V	J
CASSLSWGQPQHF	TRBV7-2	TRBJ1-5
CASILNRVTGTDTQYF	TRBV28	TRBJ2-3
CASSYGTYGYTF	TRBV5-1	TRBJ1-2
CASNRGGAYNEQFF	TRBV6-1	TRBJ2-1
CASSGVRRTDTQYF	TRBV6-2/TRBV6-3	TRBJ2-3
CASTKGVGATNEKLFF	TRBV9	TRBJ1-4
CASSRDGGYEQYF	TRBV6-1	TRBJ2-7
CASNRPEAFF	TRBV6-2/TRBV6-3	TRBJ1-1
CASSRDRGASNQPQHF	TRBV7-9	TRBJ1-5
CASSWGTVMSTDTQYF	TRBV5-1	TRBJ2-3
CASSYLQGGMNTEAFF	TRBV5-1	TRBJ1-1
CASSAFLAGTYNEQFF	TRBV5-1	TRBJ2-1
CASTMRGWTYEQYF	TRBV6-1	TRBJ2-7
CASSVGGNMNTEAFF	TRBV9	TRBJ1-1
CASSFGGEQFF	TRBV7-3	TRBJ2-1
CATSRSRGLAGDETQYF	TRBV15	TRBJ2-5
CASSLGWSSYNEQFF	TRBV12-3/TRBV12-4	TRBJ2-1
CASSYEPYEQYF	TRBV6-2/TRBV6-3	TRBJ2-7
CASSLFSRGLEKLFF	TRBV5-6	TRBJ1-4
CASSPPTGELFF	TRBV3-1	TRBJ2-2
CSVDPDTDTQYF	TRBV29-1	TRBJ2-3
CASSLEAGGGETQYF	TRBV11-2	TRBJ2-5
CSVEDGNTEAFF	TRBV29-1	TRBJ1-1
CSVGARSDTQYF	TRBV29-1	TRBJ2-3
CASSLVGQDATQYF	TRBV5-6	TRBJ2-5
CASSPPGGAKNIQYF	TRBV18	TRBJ2-4
CATSDFRENIQYF	TRBV24-1	TRBJ2-4
CSAPRTGQETQYF	TRBV20-1	TRBJ2-5
CATHQAVSTDTQYF	TRBV6-2/TRBV6-3	TRBJ2-3
CASSWDYYEQYF	TRBV6-2/TRBV6-3	TRBJ2-7
CASSPGQNQPQHF	TRBV13	TRBJ1-5
CASSQLGRLMNTEAFF	TRBV4-1	TRBJ1-1
CAWEGLAKNIQYF	TRBV30	TRBJ2-4
CSAKIQGFLNSPLHF	TRBV20-1	TRBJ1-6
CASSLQHRTNSNQPQHF	TRBV4-1	TRBJ1-5
CASSTSGTGPYGYTF	TRBV6-1	TRBJ1-2
CSVRDRIGQPQHF	TRBV29-1	TRBJ1-5